This is a list of T cell receptor beta chains from one sample in a study of T-cell memory formation after mild COVID-19. TCRdb itself ran the 5' RACE reads through MiXCR, one entry per CDR3 protein. The repertoire holds 250,000 to 300,000 distinct CDR3 sequences, with more than 15% as singletons. The sequenced sample was PBMCs or a T cell subset sorted from them (not recorded which). The receptors originated from a man aged 18 to 30 who had mild COVID-19 (a few samples of this study predate the infection). Cell type and time point are not known. Both conserved end residues are part of each CDR3. The D gene is left open where the match is weak. A clone size is listed for some rows: how often the clone was seen (once, few, many), or a class if it is expanded.

d_call	clone_size	j_call	v_call	cdr3_aa	cdr3_nt
NA	few	TRBJ2-3	TRBV10-3	CAISESRAGDTQYF	TGTGCCATCAGTGAGTCGAGGGCTGGGGATACGCAGTATTTT
NA	few	TRBJ2-5	TRBV18	CASSRGQEETQYF	TGTGCCAGCTCACGGGGGCAGGAAGAGACCCAGTACTTC
NA	few	TRBJ2-1	TRBV7-2	CASSLVMADNEQFF	TGTGCCAGCAGCTTAGTAATGGCAGACAATGAGCAGTTCTTC
NA	NA	TRBJ2-1	TRBV11-1	CASSPDPYNEQFF	TGTGCCAGCAGCCCGGACCCTTACAATGAGCAGTTCTTC
NA	NA	TRBJ1-1	TRBV25-1	CASSENGRLNTEAFF	TGTGCCAGCAGTGAGAATGGACGGCTTAACACTGAAGCTTTCTTT
TRBD2	few	TRBJ2-1	TRBV6-1	CASNPSGEGEQFF	TGTGCCAGCAACCCGAGCGGGGAGGGTGAGCAGTTCTTC
NA	few	TRBJ1-1	TRBV20-1	CSARDGGGNWGTEAFF	TGCAGTGCTAGAGATGGGGGAGGGAATTGGGGCACTGAAGCTTTCTTT
NA	NA	TRBJ2-3	TRBV5-4	CASSLSAESTDTQYF	TGTGCCAGCAGCTTATCCGCGGAGAGCACAGATACGCAGTATTTT
NA	NA	TRBJ2-4	TRBV5-1	CASSSQGGTKNIQYF	TGCGCCAGCAGTTCCCAAGGGGGGACCAAAAACATTCAGTACTTC
NA	many	TRBJ2-5	TRBV4-3	CASSQDRRETQYF	TGCGCCAGCAGCCAAGACCGAAGGGAGACCCAGTACTTC
TRBD1	few	TRBJ2-7	TRBV10-3	CAISGTGGFEQYF	TGTGCCATCAGTGGGACAGGGGGATTCGAGCAGTACTTC
NA	NA	TRBJ2-5	TRBV7-9	CASSLARGADETQYF	TGTGCCAGCAGCTTAGCGCGCGGGGCGGACGAGACCCAGTACTTC
NA	NA	TRBJ1-4	TRBV11-2	CASSSRDTNEKLFF	TGTGCCAGCAGCTCCCGAGATACTAATGAAAAACTGTTTTTT